The 24 T cell receptor beta chains below all came from one sample that was sequenced in a study of T cells after yellow fever vaccination. One entry per CDR3 protein results from TCRdb running MiXCR on the 5' RACE reads. This table holds a few hundred thousand distinct CDR3 sequences, approximately 4.5% found once. The material sequenced was PBMCs, taken 15 days after the yellow fever booster vaccination. The receptors originated from a man aged 18 to 30 who received the YFV17D yellow fever vaccine.

This clonotype showed up many times. The V and J genes are TRBV28 and TRBJ2-5; D may be TRBD2 (5 bases). The CDR3 extends over 13 amino acids. V was pared by 2 bases and J by 2 bases, with 6 bases between. Germline assignment: CDR1 MDHEN and CDR2 SYDVKM. CDR3 residues: CASSLPGQETQYF. CDR3 bases: TGTGCCAGCAGTTTACCGGGGCAAGAGACCCAGTACTTC.

In this sample, this clonotype turned up many times. The chain links TRBV3-1 to TRBJ1-1; 9 bases agree with TRBD1. This CDR3 has 14 residues. Germline V CDR1 and CDR2: LGHDT, YNNKEL (reference sequence). The V gene end was trimmed by 8 bases and the J gene end by 0 bases; junction bases not matched to a gene: 4. In nucleotides, the CDR3 is TGTGCCAGCGGAGACAGGGGGATGAACACTGAAGCTTTCTTT. It encodes CASGDRGMNTEAFF.

As for this clonotype: An end of the junction differs from the germline gene, which may be a read error. V usage is TRBV4-3 and J usage is TRBJ1-4; a possible D gene is TRBD1 (6 bases). Germline CDR1 and CDR2: LGHNA and YSLEER. The CDR3 is 15 residues long. CDR3 DNA: TGCGCCAGCAGCCAAGATTTCGGGGGCAATGGAAAACTGTTTTTT. Amino acid sequence: CASSQDFGGNGKLFF.

This clonotype was counted at least ten times. The chain employs TRBV7-2 and TRBJ1-2; tentatively, D is TRBD1 (5 bases). Germline V gives CDR1 SGHTA, CDR2 FQGNSA. This CDR3 has 16 amino acids. V was trimmed by 0 bases and J by 2 bases, leaving 13 bases between them. CDR3 in DNA: TGTGCCAGCAGCTTAGCGCTAAGGGGTAGCAACTATGGCTACACCTTC. Its protein product is CASSLALRGSNYGYTF.

This clonotype was counted at least ten times. The rearrangement links TRBV5-6 to TRBJ2-7; D is undetermined. V lost 0 bases and J 4 bases, leaving 5 bases between the germline ends. CDR1 SGHDT and CDR2 YYEEEE come from the germline V gene. This CDR3 spans 12 amino acids. CDR3 DNA: TGTGCCAGCAGCTTGGACGATTACGAGCAGTACTTC. Encoded protein: CASSLDDYEQYF.

The rearrangement uses TRBV4-1 and TRBJ1-4, with a tentative D call TRBD1 (5 bases). The CDR3 has 14 residues. Germline CDR1 MGHRA, CDR2 YSYEKL. V was pared by 4 bases and J by 7 bases, with 13 bases between. The CDR3 nucleotides are TGCGCCAGCAGCCCCGCCAGCGGGGGTGAAAAACTGTTTTTT. Protein sequence: CASSPASGGEKLFF.

The chain is built from TRBV5-1 and TRBJ2-5; D is possibly TRBD1 (6 bases). There are 15 residues in the CDR3. The V gene's germline CDR1 is SGHRS and CDR2 YFSETQ. Trimming shortened V by 4 bases and J by 1 base, and 14 bases separated the two germline ends. The CDR3 sequence is CASSLIGTSQETQYF. DNA of the CDR3: TGCGCCAGCAGCCTCATTGGGACAAGCCAAGAGACCCAGTACTTC.

This clonotype was seen ten or more times. The chain carries TRBV7-2 and TRBJ2-2, with unresolved D. Germline lookup yields CDR1 SGHTA and CDR2 FQGNSA. The CDR3 runs 13 residues. Trimming pared 2 bases from V and 5 bases from J, leaving 6 bases between. The CDR3 sequence: CASSLNPTGELFF. For the CDR3, the DNA is TGTGCCAGCAGCTTAAACCCGACCGGGGAGCTGTTTTTT.

This clonotype was counted between two and nine times. V is TRBV7-9 and J is TRBJ2-3; no firm D call. V lost 5 bases and J lost 0, with 12 bases in between. The CDR3 contains 15 residues. CDR1 SEHNR and CDR2 FQNEAQ come from the germline V gene (reference sequence). Written as DNA, the CDR3 is TGTGCCAGCAGCCCCCCTGGCAGGAGCACAGATACGCAGTATTTT. Translation gives CASSPPGRSTDTQYF.

This clonotype has a handful of counts. An end of the junction differs from the germline gene, which may be a read error. V usage is TRBV7-7 and J usage is TRBJ2-5, with 9 bases matching TRBD1. CDR3 length equals 14 residues. Per germline, CDR1 SSHAT and CDR2 FNYEAQ (reference sequence). CDR3 nucleotides: TGTGCTAGCAGCCAGGGGGACAGGGTGCAGACCCAGTACTTC. Translation gives CASSQGDRVQTQYF.

This clonotype was counted many times. The J gene is TRBJ1-6, the V gene TRBV20-1; 7 positions match TRBD1. Looked up from germline, CDR1 is DFQATT and CDR2 is SNEGSKA (reference sequence). CDR3 size: 13 residues. With 5 bases clipped from V and 6 bases from J, the junction kept 4 bases outside the gene matches. The CDR3 sequence is CSAPGTANSPLHF. As DNA, the CDR3 is TGCAGTGCTCCCGGGACAGCTAATTCACCCCTCCACTTT.

This clonotype was seen repeatedly, ten times or more. The V gene is TRBV20-1, the J gene TRBJ1-5; possible D gene TRBD1, 5 bases. Trimming took 5 bases from V and 2 from J, leaving 16 bases between them. The CDR3 has 15 amino acids. CDR1 is DFQATT and CDR2 is SNEGSKA in the germline V gene (reference sequence). Here the CDR3 DNA reads TGCAGTGCTCAACCGGGGGTCATGGGCAATCAGCCCCAGCATTTT. Amino acids: CSAQPGVMGNQPQHF.

V gene TRBV27 combines with J gene TRBJ2-7, with a weak D call TRBD1 (6 bases). The germline V gene has CDR1 MNHEY and CDR2 SMNVEV (reference sequence). The length of the CDR3 is 14 residues. V lost 8 bases and J lost 2, with 16 bases in between. The CDR3: CASGSHRGTYEQYV. Written as DNA, the CDR3 is TGTGCCAGCGGATCCCATAGGGGGACCTACGAGCAGTACGTC.

Ten or more counts support this clonotype. The rearrangement uses TRBV4-3 and TRBJ2-1; D could derive from TRBD1 or TRBD2 (5 bases each). V was trimmed by 1 base and J by 8 bases, leaving 9 bases between them. The CDR3 runs to 13 residues. CDR1 LGHNA and CDR2 YSLEER come from the germline V gene. The CDR3 sequence: CASSQVGGDEQFF. The CDR3 DNA reads as TGCGCCAGCAGCCAAGTTGGGGGAGATGAGCAGTTCTTC.

The table lists this clonotype with a few counts. The chain has TRBV12-3 or TRBV12-4 and TRBJ2-3, with D perhaps matching TRBD2 (5 bases). CDR3 length: 15 residues. Trimming shortened V by 2 bases and J by 2 bases, and 11 bases separated the two germline ends. The CDR3 here is CASSLTGVPTDTQYF. As DNA, the CDR3 is TGTGCCAGCAGTTTAACCGGGGTACCCACAGATACGCAGTATTTT.

This clonotype was seen at least ten times. This chain links TRBV29-1 with TRBJ1-1; D not certain. Trimming removed 5 bases at V and 0 bases at J, with 16 bases between. The germline V gene encodes CDR1 SQVTM and CDR2 ANQGSEA. This CDR3 comprises 15 residues. As DNA, the CDR3 is TGCAGCGTTAGTCCGGGATGGGGTATGAACACTGAAGCTTTCTTT. This sequence encodes CSVSPGWGMNTEAFF.

This clonotype was seen only a few times. V usage is TRBV6-6 and J usage is TRBJ1-2; 7 bases are a match to TRBD1. The CDR3 contains 13 residues. V lost 2 bases, J lost 4 bases, and 1 base stayed unmatched. In germline, CDR1 is MNHNY, CDR2 SVGAGI (reference sequence). The CDR3 protein is CASSYDRAYGYTF. The CDR3 DNA follows: TGTGCCAGCAGTTACGACAGGGCCTATGGCTACACCTTC.

This clonotype was counted many times. This chain connects TRBV5-1 to TRBJ2-5, with TRBD1 matching over 9 bases. Per the germline V gene, CDR1 is SGHRS and CDR2 is YFSETQ. Unmatched junction bases numbered 6, after V lost 4 bases and J lost 5 bases. The CDR3 covers 14 residues. CDR3 residues: CASSGGQGAETQYF. Written as DNA, the CDR3 is TGCGCCAGCAGCGGGGGACAGGGTGCGGAGACCCAGTACTTC.

The chain recombines TRBV12-3 or TRBV12-4 with TRBJ1-2; D call uncertain. Trimming stripped 6 bases from V and 4 bases from J, with 6 bases between. CDR3 length: 11 amino acids. The CDR3 DNA follows: TGTGCCAGCAGAGGTGGCTATGGCTACACCTTC. Its protein is CASRGGYGYTF.

This clonotype was found a few times. J is TRBJ2-6 and V is TRBV5-1, with a possible D match to TRBD2 (6 bases). Germline-derived CDR1 and CDR2 are SGHRS and YFSETQ. CDR3 length: 14 residues. Trimming removed 4 bases from V and 3 bases from J, with 8 bases in between. In nucleotides, the CDR3 is TGCGCCAGCAGCACGGGAGATGGGGCCAACGTCCTGACTTTC. Amino acids: CASSTGDGANVLTF.

This clonotype turned up a few times. The chain has TRBV5-1 and TRBJ2-1, with 10 nucleotides matching TRBD1. The CDR3 spans 15 residues. V shed 5 bases and J 6 bases; nucleotides not matched to a gene: 8. Germline V gives CDR1 SGHRS, CDR2 YFSETQ. The CDR3 DNA follows: TGCGCCAGCAGAAACCGGGACAGGGGTCGCAATGAGCAGTTCTTC. Amino acid sequence: CASRNRDRGRNEQFF.

There are many counts of this clonotype. This chain joins TRBV12-3 or TRBV12-4 and TRBJ1-1, with D perhaps TRBD1 (5 bases). Trimming removed 7 bases at V and 4 bases at J, with 13 bases between. This CDR3 spans 13 amino acids. CDR3: CASTLVGGTEAFF. The CDR3 nucleotides read TGTGCCAGCACCTTAGTGGGGGGCACTGAAGCTTTCTTT.

This clonotype showed up just a few times. One end of the junction varies from germline; a read error may be responsible. This chain links TRBV5-1 with TRBJ1-4, with D uncertain. Per the germline V gene, CDR1 is SGHRS and CDR2 is YFSETQ. This CDR3 has 14 residues. This CDR3 reads CASSANGFNGKLFF. The CDR3 coding sequence is TGCGCCAGCAGCGCTAACGGGTTTAATGGAAAACTGTTTTTT. Combining the CDR3 with reference TRBV5-1 and TRBJ1-4 gives the whole variable domain KAGVTQTPRYLIKTRGQQVTLSCSPISGHRSVSWYQQTPGQGLQFLFEYFSETQRNKGNFPGRFSGRQFSNSRSEMNVSTLELGDSALYLCASSANGFNGKLFFGSGTQLSVL.

This clonotype was counted ten times or more. The chain carries TRBV7-9 and TRBJ2-1; 7 bases fit TRBD2. Germline loops: CDR1 SEHNR, CDR2 FQNEAQ (reference sequence). The CDR3 is made up of 14 amino acids. The V and J ends lost 1 base and 7 bases, in that order; junction bases with no gene match: 4. CDR3 amino acids: CASSLVGLGNEQFF. CDR3 bases: TGTGCCAGCAGCTTAGTTGGACTAGGGAATGAGCAGTTCTTC.